Reported below is one T cell receptor (beta chain). Its antigen is not known. The sample is drawn from a study of Ad26.COV2.S vaccination and SARS-CoV-2 variants. Study as a whole: Once, or twice with 56 days between doses, Ad26.COV2.S was given intramuscularly. General observations from the study: Substantial breadth in spike-specific CD8+ and CD4+ T cell responses was reportedly seen after vaccination.

This table comes from immunoSEQ multiplex PCR, and its TCRdb copy is limited to in-frame clones, with some not included. The sample comprises 350,000 to 450,000 clones, 70% to 90% of which are singletons, and about 3.3% rests with the top ten. As to treatment: over 15 received Ad26.COV2.S at low or high dose, single or two shots; about 5 received placebo; per-sample allocation not given. Samples were taken on day 63 after the first vaccine or placebo injection. The individual, an adult aged 18-55 years, was a donor in Boston. The CDR3 is 16 residues long. Germline loops: CDR1 LGHNA, CDR2 YSLEER. The V and J ends lost 6 bases and 5 bases, in that order; junction bases with no gene match: 13.

The material was peripheral blood, obtained in a trial of Ad26.COV2.S vaccine versus placebo. V is TRBV4-3 and J is TRBJ2-7; TRBD2 agrees at 10 bases. The receptor was derived from a person between 18 and 65 years old who received the Ad26.COV2.S COVID-19 vaccine or a placebo. The DNA for the CDR3 is TGCGCCAGCAGTCCAAGGCCCAGCGGGGGGGCCAACGAGCAGTACTTC. This translates into CASSPRPSGGANEQYF.